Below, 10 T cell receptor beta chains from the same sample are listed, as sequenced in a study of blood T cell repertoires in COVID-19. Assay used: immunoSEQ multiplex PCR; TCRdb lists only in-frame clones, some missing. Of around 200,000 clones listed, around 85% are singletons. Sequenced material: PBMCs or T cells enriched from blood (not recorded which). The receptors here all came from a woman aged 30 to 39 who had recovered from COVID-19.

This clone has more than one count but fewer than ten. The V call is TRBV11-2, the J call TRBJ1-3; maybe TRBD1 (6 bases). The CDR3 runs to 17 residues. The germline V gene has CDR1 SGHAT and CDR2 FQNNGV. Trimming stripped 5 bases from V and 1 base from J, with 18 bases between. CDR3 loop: CASSEQGGGRSGNTIYF. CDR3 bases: TGTGCCAGCAGCGAACAAGGTGGGGGCCGTTCTGGAAACACCATATATTTT. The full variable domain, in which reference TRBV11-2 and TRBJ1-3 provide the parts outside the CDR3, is EAGVAQSPRYKIIEKRQSVAFWCNPISGHATLYWYQQILGQGPKLLIQFQNNGVVDDSQLPKDRFSAERLKGVDSTLKIQPAKLEDSAVYLCASSEQGGGRSGNTIYFGEGSWLTVV.

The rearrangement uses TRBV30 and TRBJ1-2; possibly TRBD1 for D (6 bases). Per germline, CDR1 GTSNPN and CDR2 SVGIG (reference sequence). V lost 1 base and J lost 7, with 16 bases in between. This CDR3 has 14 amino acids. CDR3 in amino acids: CAWSATGRTGGYTF. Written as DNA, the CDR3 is TGTGCCTGGAGTGCAACAGGGCGTACGGGTGGCTACACCTTC. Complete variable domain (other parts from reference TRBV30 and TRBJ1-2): SQTIHQWPATLVQPVGSPLSLECTVEGTSNPNLYWYRQAAGRGLQLLFYSVGIGQISSEVPQNLSASRPQDRQFILSSKKLLLSDSGFYLCAWSATGRTGGYTFGSGTRLTVV.

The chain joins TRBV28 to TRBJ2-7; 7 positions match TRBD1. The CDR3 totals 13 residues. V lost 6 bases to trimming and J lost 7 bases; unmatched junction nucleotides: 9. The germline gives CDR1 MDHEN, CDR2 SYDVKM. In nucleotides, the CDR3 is TGTGCCAGCAGAACTGGACAGGTTCCTGAGCAGTACTTC. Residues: CASRTGQVPEQYF.

The CDR3 DNA sequence: TGCGCCAGCAGTAAGACTAGCGGGGGGGCCCCTGGGGCCAACGTCCTGACTTTC. Its translation: CASSKTSGGAPGANVLTF. The chain couples TRBV10-2 to TRBJ2-6; 14 bases align to TRBD2. The CDR3 spans 18 residues. The germline V gene encodes CDR1 WSHSY and CDR2 SAAADI. Trimming took 5 bases from V and 2 from J; bases not matched to a gene: 5.

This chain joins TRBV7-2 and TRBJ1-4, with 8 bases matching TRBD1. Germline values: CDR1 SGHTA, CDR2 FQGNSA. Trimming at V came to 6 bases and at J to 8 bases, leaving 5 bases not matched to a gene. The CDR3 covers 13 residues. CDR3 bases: TGTGCCAGCAGGCAGGGGGCGTGGGAAAAACTGTTTTTT. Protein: CASRQGAWEKLFF.

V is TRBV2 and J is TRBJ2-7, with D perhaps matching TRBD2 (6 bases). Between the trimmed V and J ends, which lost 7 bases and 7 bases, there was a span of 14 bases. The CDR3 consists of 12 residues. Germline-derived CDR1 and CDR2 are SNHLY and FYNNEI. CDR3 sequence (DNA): TGTGCCAGCAAGACTAGGTCGGGTGAGCAGTACTTC. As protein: CASKTRSGEQYF.

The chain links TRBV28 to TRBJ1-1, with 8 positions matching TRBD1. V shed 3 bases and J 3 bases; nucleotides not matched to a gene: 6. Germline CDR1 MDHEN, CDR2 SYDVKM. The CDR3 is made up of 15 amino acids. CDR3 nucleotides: TGTGCCAGCAGTTTTCTGGACAGGGTTGACACTGAAGCTTTCTTT. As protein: CASSFLDRVDTEAFF.

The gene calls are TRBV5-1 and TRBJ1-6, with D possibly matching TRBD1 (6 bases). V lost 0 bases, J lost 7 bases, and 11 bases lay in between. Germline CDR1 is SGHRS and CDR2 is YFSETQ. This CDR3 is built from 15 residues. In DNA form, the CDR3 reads TGCGCCAGCAGCTTGGCCACCGACAGGAATTCACCCCTCCACTTT. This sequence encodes CASSLATDRNSPLHF.

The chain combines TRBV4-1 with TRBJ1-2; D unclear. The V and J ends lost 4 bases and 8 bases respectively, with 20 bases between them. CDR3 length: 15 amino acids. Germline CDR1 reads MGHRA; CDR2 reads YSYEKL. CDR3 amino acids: CASSREESAARGYTF. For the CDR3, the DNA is TGCGCCAGCAGCCGGGAGGAGTCAGCCGCGAGGGGCTACACCTTC.

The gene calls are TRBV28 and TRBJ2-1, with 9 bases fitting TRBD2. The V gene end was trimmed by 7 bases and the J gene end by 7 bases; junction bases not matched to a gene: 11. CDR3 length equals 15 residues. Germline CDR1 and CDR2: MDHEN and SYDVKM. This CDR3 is CASIDAGGAGNEQFF. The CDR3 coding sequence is TGTGCCAGCATCGATGCGGGGGGGGCTGGGAATGAGCAGTTCTTC.